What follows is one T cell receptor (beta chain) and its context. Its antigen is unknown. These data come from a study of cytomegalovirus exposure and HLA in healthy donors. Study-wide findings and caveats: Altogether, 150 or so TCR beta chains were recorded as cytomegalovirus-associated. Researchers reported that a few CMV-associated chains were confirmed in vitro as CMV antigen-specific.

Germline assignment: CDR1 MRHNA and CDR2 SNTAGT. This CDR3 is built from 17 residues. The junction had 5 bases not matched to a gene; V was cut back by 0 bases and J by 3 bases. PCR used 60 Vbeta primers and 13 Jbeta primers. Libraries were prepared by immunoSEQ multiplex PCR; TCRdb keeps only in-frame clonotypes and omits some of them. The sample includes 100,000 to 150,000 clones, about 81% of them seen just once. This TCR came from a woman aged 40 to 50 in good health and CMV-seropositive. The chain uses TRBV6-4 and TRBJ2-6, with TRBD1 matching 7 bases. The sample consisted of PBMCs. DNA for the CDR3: TGTGCCAGCAGTGACTCGCAGGGGGTTTTTGGGGCCAACGTCCTGACTTTC. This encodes CASSDSQGVFGANVLTF.